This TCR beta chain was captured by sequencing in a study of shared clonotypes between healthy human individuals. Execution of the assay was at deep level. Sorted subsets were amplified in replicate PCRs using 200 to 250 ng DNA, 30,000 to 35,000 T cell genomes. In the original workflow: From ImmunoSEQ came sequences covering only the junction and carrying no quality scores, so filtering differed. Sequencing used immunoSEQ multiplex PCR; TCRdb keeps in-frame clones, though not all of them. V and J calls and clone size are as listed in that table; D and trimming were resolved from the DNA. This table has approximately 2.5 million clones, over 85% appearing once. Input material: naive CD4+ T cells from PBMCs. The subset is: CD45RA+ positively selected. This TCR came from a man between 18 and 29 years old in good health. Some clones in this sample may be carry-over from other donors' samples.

This chain's CDR3 is CATFNNRGGYEQYF. The CDR3 bases are TGTGCCACCTTTAACAACAGGGGAGGCTACGAGCAGTACTTC. The chain links TRBV10-3 to TRBJ2-7, with D perhaps matching TRBD1 (7 bases). The germline V gene encodes CDR1 ENHRY and CDR2 SYGVKD. Trimming removed 10 bases from V and 3 bases from J, with 19 bases in between. CDR3 length: 14 amino acids.